The clone carrying this TCR beta chain was seen a few times. These data come from a study of T-cell reconstitution after alpha-beta-depleted transplantation in children. Germline CDR1 and CDR2: SQVTM and ANQGSEA. This CDR3 region has 13 residues. Unique molecular identifiers were incorporated during preparation of the TCRbeta library. TCRdb reprocessed the PCR reads via MiXCR and lists one record per CDR3 protein. This table holds over 200,000 distinct CDR3 sequences, around a sixth found once. The sequenced sample was PBMCs, mostly from graft donor cells, obtained 360 days after TCRalphabeta/CD19-depleted stem cell transplant. The TCR comes from a male patient aged 2-9 years who had a stem cell transplant for acute lymphoblastic leukemia, so the T cells may come from the graft donor. The chain couples TRBV29-1 to TRBJ2-7, with D unresolved. CDR3: CSPFWPYSYEQYF. The CDR3 DNA sequence: TGCTCCCCTTTCTGGCCTTACTCCTACGAGCAGTACTTC.